The entry below describes one T cell receptor (beta chain). The PCR was carried out with 60 Vbeta primers and 13 Jbeta primers. Generated by immunoSEQ multiplex PCR, the TCRdb table keeps only in-frame clones and is missing some. The repertoire holds about 160,000 clones, with 85% as singletons. Deletions cut 4 bases from V and 3 bases from J, with 9 bases between. CDR3 length: 13 residues. Germline loops: CDR1 MRHNA, CDR2 SNTAGT. This entry is derived from a study of cytomegalovirus exposure and HLA in healthy donors. The sample comprised PBMCs. The J gene is TRBJ1-1, the V gene TRBV6-4; D unresolved. The sequence was collected from a man younger than 35 in good health and CMV-seropositive. CDR3 sequence reads: CASSVKGDTEAFF. In DNA form, the CDR3 reads TGTGCCAGCAGTGTCAAGGGAGACACTGAAGCTTTCTTT.